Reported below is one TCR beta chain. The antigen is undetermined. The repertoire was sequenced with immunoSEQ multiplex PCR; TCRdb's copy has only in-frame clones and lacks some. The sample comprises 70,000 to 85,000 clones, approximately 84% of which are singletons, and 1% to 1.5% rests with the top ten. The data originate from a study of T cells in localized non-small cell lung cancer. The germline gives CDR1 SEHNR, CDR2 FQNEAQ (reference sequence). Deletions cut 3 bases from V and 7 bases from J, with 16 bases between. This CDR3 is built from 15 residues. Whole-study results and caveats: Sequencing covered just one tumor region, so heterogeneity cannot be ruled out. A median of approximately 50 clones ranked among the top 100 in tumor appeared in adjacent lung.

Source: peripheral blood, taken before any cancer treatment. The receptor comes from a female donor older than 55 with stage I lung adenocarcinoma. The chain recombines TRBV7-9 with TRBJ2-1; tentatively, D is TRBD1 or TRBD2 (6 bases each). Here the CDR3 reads CASSFPGGVSNEQFF. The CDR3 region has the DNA TGTGCCAGCAGCTTTCCCGGGGGCGTATCAAATGAGCAGTTCTTC.